One sample yielded the 32 T cell receptor beta chains listed below, sequenced in a study of T cells in Graves' hyperthyroidism and ophthalmopathy. Amplification yielded TCR beta CDR3 regions, with RNA transcripts as the source. Using the HTBI primer set, a first-round RT-PCR was run on the TCR CDR3. TCRdb passed the multiplex PCR reads through MiXCR, listing each CDR3 protein once. The sample includes a few hundred thousand distinct CDR3 sequences, around 13% of them seen just once. Sequenced material: blood. The receptor source for this set is a woman aged 18-35 years with Graves' hyperthyroidism.

V gene TRBV4-1 combines with J gene TRBJ1-2, with D tentatively TRBD1 (5 bases). With 4 bases removed from V and 5 bases from J, the gap between germline ends came to 14 bases. Germline V lookup: CDR1 MGHRA, CDR2 YSYEKL. This CDR3 region has 14 residues. For the CDR3, the DNA is TGCGCCAGCAGCCCCAGACAGTTAACATATGGCTACACCTTC. Translating it yields CASSPRQLTYGYTF.

This clonotype has just a few counts. V and J are TRBV6-1 and TRBJ1-5; the match to TRBD2 covers 7 bases. Gene TRBJ2-3 matches the end of the DNA better, so the J call may be wrong. This CDR3 spans 15 amino acids. Germline CDR1 and CDR2: MNHNS and SASEGT. CDR3 amino acids: CASSSGREDVQPQYF. In DNA, the CDR3 is TGTGCCAGCAGCTCAGGACGGGAGGATGTGCAGCCCCAGTATTTT.

This clonotype was counted a few times. V usage is TRBV4-1 and J usage is TRBJ2-7, with TRBD2 matching over 10 bases. Germline assignment: CDR1 MGHRA and CDR2 YSYEKL. The J segment lost 5 bases and the V segment lost 4 bases, leaving 2 bases of the junction unmatched. The CDR3 is made up of 13 amino acids. The DNA of the CDR3 is TGCGCCAGCAGCCTAGCGGGAGGCCACGAGCAGTACTTC. Translating gives CASSLAGGHEQYF.

There are a few counts of this clonotype. The chain links TRBV5-4 to TRBJ2-3, with D tentatively TRBD2 (7 bases). Between the trimmed V and J ends, which lost 4 bases and 2 bases, there was a span of 17 bases. Germline-derived CDR1 and CDR2 are SGHNT and YYREEE (reference sequence). The CDR3 is 16 residues long. The CDR3 loop reads CASSGRGGVNTDTQYF. The CDR3 DNA reads as TGTGCCAGCAGCGGAAGGGGGGGGGTAAACACAGATACGCAGTATTTT.

This clonotype was counted only a few times. The CDR3 spells CSALKNIQYF. CDR3 in DNA: TGCAGTGCCCTAAAAAACATTCAGTACTTC. The chain joins TRBV20-1 to TRBJ2-4; no reliable D call. The V and J ends lost 6 bases and 4 bases respectively, with 4 bases between them. The length of the CDR3 is 10 residues. Germline V gene lookup returns CDR1 DFQATT and CDR2 SNEGSKA (reference sequence).

This clonotype was seen repeatedly, ten times or more. The J gene is TRBJ1-1, the V gene TRBV7-3; tentatively, D is TRBD1 (5 bases). CDR1 is SGHTA and CDR2 is FQGTGA in the germline V gene. The CDR3 totals 13 residues. V lost 2 bases to trimming and J lost 5 bases, with 9 bases between them. The CDR3 DNA is TGTGCCAGCAGCTTAGAGGAGGGGACTGAAGCTTTCTTT. Translating gives CASSLEEGTEAFF.

The V call is TRBV28, the J call TRBJ1-2, with a possible D match to TRBD1 (6 bases). CDR3 length: 16 amino acids. Germline V CDR1 and CDR2: MDHEN, SYDVKM. With 1 base removed from V and 0 bases from J, the gap between germline ends came to 12 bases. CDR3 sequence: CASSLFPGGSNYGYTF. CDR3 nucleotide sequence: TGTGCCAGCAGTTTATTCCCCGGGGGCTCTAACTATGGCTACACCTTC.

The rearrangement uses TRBV15 and TRBJ2-3; D unclear. The germline V and J ends were trimmed by 5 bases and 4 bases, with 16 bases remaining between them. The CDR3 loop spans 15 amino acids. Germline loops: CDR1 LNHNV, CDR2 YYDKDF (reference sequence). CDR3 in amino acids: CATSAFRDGPDTQYF. In DNA, the CDR3 is TGTGCCACCAGCGCTTTTCGAGACGGCCCAGATACGCAGTATTTT.

Concerning this clonotype: Being one base from a much bigger clone, this may be a read error. The V call is TRBV20-1, the J call TRBJ1-2; D gene unclear. Germline V CDR1 and CDR2: DFQATT, SNEGSKA (reference sequence). The CDR3 length is 13 residues. The CDR3 nucleotides are TGCAGTGCTAACCGGGTTCTTAACTATGGCTGCACCTTC. Residues: CSANRVLNYGCTF.

The rearrangement joins TRBV9 to TRBJ2-1; 11 positions agree with TRBD2. The germline V gene encodes CDR1 SGDLS and CDR2 YYNGEE. CDR3 length: 16 amino acids. V was pared by 3 bases and J by 6 bases, with 8 bases of the junction left unmatched. The CDR3 loop reads CASSAFIAGGRNEQFF. CDR3 sequence (DNA): TGTGCCAGCAGCGCGTTCATAGCGGGAGGGCGCAATGAGCAGTTCTTC.

This clonotype was picked up a small number of times. The rearrangement links TRBV18 to TRBJ2-1; 7 nucleotides match TRBD1. Per the germline V gene, CDR1 is KGHSH and CDR2 is LQKENI. Trimming took 4 bases from V and 1 from J; bases not matched to a gene: 7. The CDR3 covers 16 residues. CDR3 nucleotide sequence: TGTGCCAGCTCACGTTACCAGGGGGAGTCCTACAATGAGCAGTTCTTC. It yields the protein CASSRYQGESYNEQFF.

This clonotype has ten or more counts. The chain recombines TRBV3-1 with TRBJ1-6; 10 bases line up with TRBD1. V lost 5 bases to trimming and J lost 11 bases; unmatched junction nucleotides: 6. The CDR3 has 14 residues. Germline CDR1 is LGHDT and CDR2 is YNNKEL (reference sequence). CDR3 nucleotides: TGTGCCAGCAGCTTCGGGACAGGGGAGCCACCCCTCCACTTT. Translation: CASSFGTGEPPLHF.

This clonotype was found many times. The gene calls are TRBV7-3 and TRBJ2-7, with TRBD1 matching 7 bases. The germline CDR1 and CDR2 sequences are SGHTA and FQGTGA. The V segment lost 4 bases and the J segment 5 bases; nucleotides outside the gene matches: 17. This CDR3 is 17 amino acids long. The CDR3, as DNA: TGTGCCAGCAGCTCGATCACCCACAGGGGAACGAGGCACGAGCAGTACTTC. Its protein is CASSSITHRGTRHEQYF.

This clonotype has ten or more counts. This sequence joins TRBV12-3 or TRBV12-4 and TRBJ2-3; TRBD1 matches 8 bases. With V trimmed by 5 bases and J by 1 base, 11 bases remained unmatched. This CDR3 is 17 amino acids long. The CDR3 reads CASSIPGQVGGTDTQYF. The CDR3 DNA reads as TGTGCCAGCAGTATACCGGGACAGGTCGGTGGCACAGATACGCAGTATTTT.

This clonotype was counted many times. This chain joins TRBV7-2 and TRBJ2-1; 10 bases fit TRBD1. Germline lookup yields CDR1 SGHTA and CDR2 FQGNSA. The CDR3 length is 15 residues. V was clipped by 6 bases and J by 8 bases; unmatched bases: 10. The chain's CDR3 is CASRSGTGVNDEQFF. The DNA of the CDR3 is TGTGCCAGCAGATCCGGGACAGGGGTCAACGATGAGCAGTTCTTC. Supplemented by reference TRBV7-2 and TRBJ2-1, the full variable domain reads GAGVSQSPSNKVTEKGKDVELRCDPISGHTALYWYRQSLGQGLEFLIYFQGNSAPDKSGLPSDRFSAERTGGSVSTLTIQRTQQEDSAVYLCASRSGTGVNDEQFFGPGTRLTVL.

Many counts were recorded for this clonotype. The chain employs TRBV6-1 and TRBJ1-1; the D gene is possibly TRBD1 (5 bases). This CDR3 is built from 16 residues. Trimming pared 5 bases from V and 0 bases from J, leaving 16 bases between. Germline-derived CDR1 and CDR2 are MNHNS and SASEGT. The chain's CDR3 is CASSHRDRELNTEAFF. The CDR3 DNA reads TGTGCCAGCAGTCACCGGGACCGAGAATTGAACACTGAAGCTTTCTTT.

This clonotype has ten or more counts. The chain recombines TRBV4-3 with TRBJ2-3; 7 nucleotides match TRBD1. The ends lost 5 bases at V and 3 bases at J; junction bases unmatched: 8. This CDR3 is built from 15 residues. Germline CDR1 reads LGHNA; CDR2 reads YSLEER. CDR3 in amino acids: CASSDTGDETDTQYF. CDR3 bases: TGCGCCAGCAGCGACACAGGGGATGAGACAGATACGCAGTATTTT.

The rearrangement links TRBV5-1 to TRBJ2-7, with TRBD1 matching over 10 bases. V was clipped by 3 bases and J by 1 base; unmatched bases: 4. The V gene's germline CDR1 is SGHRS and CDR2 YFSETQ. The CDR3 is made up of 15 amino acids. This CDR3 reads CASSWGQGPSYEQYF. In DNA, the CDR3 is TGCGCCAGCAGCTGGGGACAGGGGCCATCCTACGAGCAGTACTTC.

This clonotype was seen repeatedly, ten times or more. This chain joins TRBV13 and TRBJ2-3; 14 positions agree with TRBD2. CDR1 is PRHDT and CDR2 is FYEKMQ in the germline V gene (reference sequence). V gave up 5 bases and J gave up 0 bases; unmatched junction bases: 4. The CDR3 length is 17 residues. The CDR3 loop reads CASSGGLAGVSTDTQYF. The CDR3 nucleotides are TGTGCCAGCAGCGGGGGACTAGCGGGAGTGAGCACAGATACGCAGTATTTT.

This clonotype was recorded many times. This rearrangement joins TRBV2 to TRBJ2-7; 12 bases fit TRBD1. The CDR3 is 15 residues long. Trimming cost V 4 bases and J 5 bases; bases outside gene matches: 6. Germline lookup yields CDR1 SNHLY and CDR2 FYNNEI. The CDR3 region is CASSGGTGGQDEQYF. The DNA of the CDR3 is TGTGCCAGCAGTGGGGGGACAGGGGGCCAAGACGAGCAGTACTTC.

This clonotype was recorded at least ten times. This chain uses TRBV6-1 with TRBJ1-3, with D hard to call. The germline CDR1 and CDR2 sequences are MNHNS and SASEGT. Deletions cut 7 bases from V and 5 bases from J, with 9 bases between. The CDR3 sequence is 12 residues long. The CDR3, as DNA: TGTGCCAGCACGGAAAGGAGAAACACCATATATTTT. Translated, it gives CASTERRNTIYF.

This clonotype has only a few counts. V is TRBV5-4 and J is TRBJ2-3, with a possible D match to TRBD2 (6 bases). Germline CDR1 and CDR2: SGHNT and YYREEE (reference sequence). V dropped 1 base and J dropped 3 bases, with 9 bases sitting between them. There are 14 residues in the CDR3. The CDR3 reads CASSLNRETDTQYF. Written as DNA, the CDR3 is TGTGCCAGCAGCTTGAACCGGGAGACAGATACGCAGTATTTT.

This clonotype occurred many times. The V call is TRBV28, the J call TRBJ2-4; D gene unclear. Germline V gives CDR1 MDHEN, CDR2 SYDVKM. The CDR3 spans 17 residues. The V gene lost 2 bases and the J gene lost 5 bases, with 19 bases spanning the gap. The CDR3: CASSLGSSGKLENIQYF. Here the CDR3 DNA reads TGTGCCAGCAGTTTAGGCAGTTCAGGCAAACTCGAAAACATTCAGTACTTC.

Comments on this clonotype: This may stem from a read error, because a much larger clone lies one nucleotide away. The chain couples TRBV28 to TRBJ2-1, with 14 bases matching TRBD2. Germline CDR1 is MDHEN and CDR2 is SYDVKM. The CDR3 is 15 amino acids. The CDR3 nucleotides are TGTACCAGCAGTCGACTAGCGGGAGGGAACAATGAGCAGTTCTTC. It yields the protein CTSSRLAGGNNEQFF.

This clonotype was found a few times. The rearrangement links TRBV29-1 to TRBJ2-6, with no clear D. The germline CDR1 and CDR2 sequences are SQVTM and ANQGSEA. This CDR3 is 13 amino acids long. V was pared by 7 bases and J by 2 bases, with 9 bases between. CDR3 nucleotides: TGCAGCGCGACTGACCCTGGGGCCAACGTCCTGACTTTC. Translated: CSATDPGANVLTF.

This clonotype has a handful of counts. This chain joins TRBV7-2 and TRBJ2-3; D ambiguous. The V gene lost 7 bases and the J gene lost 0 bases, with 8 bases spanning the gap. In germline, CDR1 is SGHTA, CDR2 FQGNSA. CDR3 length: 13 residues. The CDR3 coding sequence is TGTGCCAGCAACTATCCTAGCACAGATACGCAGTATTTT. This sequence encodes CASNYPSTDTQYF.

Many counts were recorded for this clonotype. The V gene is TRBV18, the J gene TRBJ1-2; D remains unclear. Per the germline V gene, CDR1 is KGHSH and CDR2 is LQKENI. Trimming stripped 2 bases from V and 6 bases from J, with 16 bases between. CDR3 length: 15 amino acids. CDR3 sequence (DNA): TGTGCCAGCTCACCAATAAAGGACGGCGCGGATGGCTACACCTTC. Protein: CASSPIKDGADGYTF.

J is TRBJ1-3 and V is TRBV29-1; no clear D gene. The CDR3 runs 12 residues. The V gene lost 7 bases and the J gene lost 3 bases, with 10 bases spanning the gap. In germline, CDR1 is SQVTM, CDR2 ANQGSEA. The chain's CDR3 is CSAGGFGNTIYF. The CDR3 DNA follows: TGCAGCGCCGGAGGGTTTGGAAACACCATATATTTT.

CDR3 residues: CASSFSPADSGNTIYF. Here the CDR3 DNA reads TGTGCCAGCAGTTTCTCTCCGGCAGACTCTGGAAACACCATATATTTT. The rearrangement links TRBV28 to TRBJ1-3; D is ambiguous. The CDR3 is 16 amino acids. From germline, CDR1 is MDHEN and CDR2 SYDVKM. Between the trimmed V and J ends, which lost 3 bases and 0 bases, there was a span of 12 bases.

This clonotype was detected a few times. The CDR3, as DNA: TGTGCCAGCAGCACCCGACAGGGGGGCGGTGGCTACACCTTC. As protein: CASSTRQGGGGYTF. V gene TRBV7-2 combines with J gene TRBJ1-2; TRBD1 agrees at 9 bases. The CDR3 sequence is 14 residues long. V trimming: 5 bases; J trimming: 7 bases; junction bases outside the gene matches: 8. Germline assignment: CDR1 SGHTA and CDR2 FQGNSA.

This clonotype was observed many times. The V and J genes are TRBV12-3 or TRBV12-4 and TRBJ1-1, with TRBD1 identical over 9 bases. The V segment lost 6 bases and the J segment 10 bases; nucleotides outside the gene matches: 15. This CDR3 region has 15 residues. CDR3 region: CASSPIQGANRRAFF. CDR3 DNA sequence: TGTGCCAGCAGCCCAATACAGGGGGCGAATCGACGAGCTTTCTTT.

With regard to this clonotype: This CDR3 is missing its conserved last phenylalanine or tryptophan, likely due to a read error. The genes are TRBV5-1 and TRBJ1-2, with D possibly being TRBD1 (5 bases). V was clipped by 4 bases and J by 2 bases, with 6 bases between them. Germline V CDR1 and CDR2: SGHRS, YFSETQ. The CDR3 covers 12 residues. CDR3 region: CASSPGNYGYTL. Here the CDR3 DNA reads TGCGCCAGCAGCCCAGGGAACTATGGCTACACCCTC.